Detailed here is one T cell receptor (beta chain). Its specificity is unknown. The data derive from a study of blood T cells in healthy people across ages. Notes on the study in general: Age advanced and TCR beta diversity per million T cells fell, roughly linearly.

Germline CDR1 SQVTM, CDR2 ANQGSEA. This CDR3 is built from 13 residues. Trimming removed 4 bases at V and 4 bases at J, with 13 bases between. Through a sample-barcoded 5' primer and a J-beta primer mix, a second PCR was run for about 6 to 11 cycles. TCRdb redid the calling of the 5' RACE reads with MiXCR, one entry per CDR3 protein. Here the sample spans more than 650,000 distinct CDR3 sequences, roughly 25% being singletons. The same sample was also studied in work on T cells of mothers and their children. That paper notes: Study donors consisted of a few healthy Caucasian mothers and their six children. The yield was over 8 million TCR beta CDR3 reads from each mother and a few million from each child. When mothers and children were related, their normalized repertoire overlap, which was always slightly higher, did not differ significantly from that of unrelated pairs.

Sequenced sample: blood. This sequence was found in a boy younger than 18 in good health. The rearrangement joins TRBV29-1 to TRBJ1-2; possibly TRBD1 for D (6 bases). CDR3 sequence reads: CSVATGTSYGYTF. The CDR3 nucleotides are TGCAGCGTTGCGACCGGGACAAGCTATGGCTACACCTTC.